The 14 T cell receptor beta chains given below trace back to one sample, sequenced in a study of PD-1 blockade in classical Hodgkin lymphoma. Using immunoSEQ multiplex PCR, the repertoire was profiled, and TCRdb retains in-frame clones only, with some absent. The sample carries some 15,000 clones, roughly 83% recorded once. Each and every patient relapsed after autologous stem cell transplantation, and patients got differing brentuximab vedotin exposure. Material: peripheral blood mononuclear cells (PBMCs), obtained before the second cycle of nivolumab. The receptors come from a human donor with classical Hodgkin lymphoma.

This clone is medium-sized. The chain carries TRBV7-6 and TRBJ2-6; TRBD2 might be the D (6 bases). CDR1 and CDR2 (germline): SGHVS, FNYEAQ. The CDR3 runs 17 residues. V lost 1 base and J lost 3, with 13 bases in between. CDR3 in DNA: TGTGCCAGCAGCTTAGTCCTGGGGGGTCTTGGGGCCAACGTCCTGACTTTC. This gives the protein CASSLVLGGLGANVLTF.

Sample share makes this clone medium-sized (0.01 to 0.1%). The rearrangement uses TRBV2 and TRBJ2-3; 7 bases map to TRBD2. From germline, CDR1 is SNHLY and CDR2 FYNNEI. The CDR3 has 15 amino acids. Trimming at V came to 2 bases and at J to 2 bases, leaving 4 bases not matched to a gene. CDR3 sequence reads: CASSEWGGITDTQYF. The CDR3 nucleotides are TGTGCCAGCAGTGAATGGGGGGGGATCACAGATACGCAGTATTTT.

This clone was observed a handful of times. This rearrangement joins TRBV29-1 to TRBJ2-7; tentative D call: TRBD1 (6 bases). V dropped 2 bases and J dropped 6 bases, with 14 bases sitting between them. The CDR3 has 13 amino acids. CDR1 and CDR2 (germline): SQVTM, ANQGSEA. The CDR3 loop is CSVERSGGGEQYF. In DNA form, the CDR3 reads TGCAGCGTTGAACGAAGTGGGGGCGGCGAGCAGTACTTC.

This sequence joins TRBV6-1 and TRBJ1-2; D not resolved. Trimming pared 6 bases from V and 8 bases from J, leaving 10 bases between. From germline, CDR1 is MNHNS and CDR2 SASEGT. The CDR3 consists of 11 residues. CDR3 sequence (DNA): TGTGCCAGCAGCCACCGTTACGGCTACACCTTC. It is translated as CASSHRYGYTF.

This clone occurred a few times. V gene TRBV6-5 combines with J gene TRBJ2-7; D is tentatively TRBD1 or TRBD2 (6 bases each). The V gene lost 2 bases and the J gene lost 3 bases, with 11 bases spanning the gap. The CDR3 consists of 14 residues. The germline gives CDR1 MNHEY, CDR2 SVGAGI. CDR3 coding DNA: TGTGCCAGCAGTTACCTCGGGGGCGGCTACGAGCAGTACTTC. Translated, it gives CASSYLGGGYEQYF.

This chain joins TRBV4-1 and TRBJ1-2; D gene ambiguous. The germline V and J ends were trimmed by 5 bases and 4 bases, with 14 bases remaining between them. The CDR3 runs to 14 residues. Germline V gives CDR1 MGHRA, CDR2 YSYEKL. In DNA form, the CDR3 reads TGCGCCAGCAGCGGTTACCGAAAGACCTATGGCTACACCTTC. Encoded protein: CASSGYRKTYGYTF.

This rearrangement joins TRBV5-6 to TRBJ2-1; 7 nucleotides line up with TRBD1. In germline, CDR1 is SGHDT, CDR2 YYEEEE. The CDR3 is 19 residues long. V was pared by 5 bases and J by 0 bases, with 17 bases of the junction left unmatched. For the CDR3, the DNA is TGTGCCAGCAGGCCGCAGGTACAGGGGCCCACCCGCTCCTACAATGAGCAGTTCTTC. Its protein product is CASRPQVQGPTRSYNEQFF.

This clone came up a few times. The V and J genes are TRBV7-3 and TRBJ2-3; D may match TRBD1 or TRBD2 (5 bases each). The ends were cut back, 1 base at V and 9 bases at J, with 20 bases in the middle. Germline V gene sequence: CDR1 SGHTA, CDR2 FQGTGA. The CDR3 sequence is 16 residues long. The DNA for the CDR3 is TGTGCCAGCAGCTTAATCCTAGCTGGGTATTCAGGGACGCAGTATTTT. Residues: CASSLILAGYSGTQYF.

The chain uses TRBV5-1 and TRBJ1-1; 8 bases match TRBD1. The CDR3 loop spans 14 amino acids. Germline loops: CDR1 SGHRS, CDR2 YFSETQ. Trimming removed 7 bases from V and 3 bases from J; junction bases left unmatched: 8. This CDR3 reads CASQWTGIDTEAFF. In DNA form, the CDR3 reads TGCGCCAGCCAGTGGACAGGGATCGACACTGAAGCTTTCTTT.

The chain combines TRBV6-6 with TRBJ2-6; 7 nucleotides agree with TRBD1. Trimming took 7 bases from V and 3 from J; bases not matched to a gene: 6. The V gene's germline CDR1 is MNHNY and CDR2 SVGAGI (reference sequence). This CDR3 has 15 residues. The chain's CDR3 is CASKIGGGGANVLTF. CDR3 nucleotide sequence: TGTGCCAGCAAGATAGGGGGCGGTGGGGCCAACGTCCTGACTTTC.

The CDR3 sequence is CASSPSSGANVLTF. In DNA, the CDR3 is TGTGCCAGCAGCCCTTCCTCTGGGGCCAACGTCCTGACTTTC. The chain joins TRBV2 to TRBJ2-6; the D is unclear. V dropped 6 bases and J dropped 0 bases, with 6 bases sitting between them. The germline V gene encodes CDR1 SNHLY and CDR2 FYNNEI. This CDR3 has 14 residues.

The genes are TRBV7-8 and TRBJ2-2, with 8 bases that match TRBD1. CDR3 size: 17 residues. Germline V gene lookup returns CDR1 SGHVS and CDR2 FQNEAQ. V dropped 4 bases and J dropped 0; count of bases not matched to a gene: 7. CDR3 region: CASSSRRGPSNTGELFF. The CDR3 region has the DNA TGTGCCAGCAGCTCCCGCAGGGGGCCGTCGAACACCGGGGAGCTGTTTTTT.

V gene TRBV13 combines with J gene TRBJ1-4, with TRBD1 matching over 9 bases. With V trimmed by 5 bases and J by 0 bases, 13 bases remained unmatched. Per germline, CDR1 PRHDT and CDR2 FYEKMQ (reference sequence). This CDR3 comprises 19 residues. DNA of the CDR3: TGTGCCAGCAGCCGTCGGGACAGGGTGAGAGGAGCAACTAATGAAAAACTGTTTTTT. Translation: CASSRRDRVRGATNEKLFF.

V and J are TRBV29-1 and TRBJ1-5; 7 bases are shared with TRBD1. The length of the CDR3 is 12 residues. Germline lookup yields CDR1 SQVTM and CDR2 ANQGSEA. J was trimmed by 4 bases and V by 5 bases; bases with no gene match: 2. In DNA, the CDR3 is TGCAGCGTTCGGGACAGTAATCAGCCCCAGCATTTT. This codes for CSVRDSNQPQHF.